This TCR beta chain is from a study of breast tumors, draining lymph nodes, adjacent tissues. Whole-study results and caveats: Tumor TCR diversity was below lymph nodes but above nontumor tissue. Luminal-like breast cancer showed significantly greater tumor-nontumor repertoire similarity than basal-like breast cancer did.

This clonotype was observed at least ten times. Its antigen is currently unknown. TCRdb reanalysed the multiplex PCR reads using MiXCR and keeps one entry per CDR3 protein. The sample carries some 120,000 distinct CDR3 sequences, just under 20% recorded once. Breast cancer patients provided tissue from their axillary draining lymph nodes. Germline CDR1 SEHNR, CDR2 FQNEAQ (reference sequence). The CDR3 totals 15 residues. J gave up 8 bases and V 4 bases, and 7 bases lay outside the gene matches. This chain links TRBV7-9 with TRBJ2-4, with 11 bases matching TRBD2. Source material: axillary lymph node tissue. This TCR came from a female donor with breast cancer. Some clones in this sample may be carry-over from other donors' samples. The CDR3 loop is CASSSNVAGGDIQYF. The CDR3, as DNA: TGTGCCAGCAGCTCAAATGTAGCGGGGGGGGACATTCAGTACTTC.